The clone carrying this T cell receptor beta chain was counted a few times. Its antigen remains unidentified. This record comes from a study of response to subunit inactivated influenza vaccine. TCRdb re-analysed the RT-PCR reads in MiXCR, keeping a single row per CDR3 protein. The sample records hundreds of thousands of distinct CDR3 sequences, just over 20% being singletons. CDR1 and CDR2 (germline): DFQATT, SNEGSKA (reference sequence). Trimming took 0 bases from V and 7 from J, leaving 13 bases between them. CDR3 length: 14 residues. Findings and caveats of the study: Authors suggested each seasonal influenza vaccination recruits few new T cells.

The receptor was isolated from a man aged 45 to 70 who received an inactivated influenza vaccine. The rearrangement joins TRBV20-1 to TRBJ1-5; D is ambiguous. Specimen: PBMCs from blood, collected less than 22 months after vaccination. Written as DNA, the CDR3 is TGCAGTGCTAGAGATCCCAAGGGAGTGCAGCCCCAGCATTTT. Translation gives CSARDPKGVQPQHF.